This T cell receptor beta chain was found in a study of human T cells and chemical hapten exposure. MiXCR was run by TCRdb on the RACE reads, yielding one entry per CDR3 protein. Found here are tens of thousands of distinct CDR3 sequences, just under 9% of them singletons; the top ten hold around 2.8%. Time point of the sample: healthy volunteer bleed at 2 weeks. Before extraction, the whole blood was not fractionated, and total RNA was taken from it. In this sample, this clonotype turned up a few times. Germline V gene lookup returns CDR1 SGHRS and CDR2 YFSETQ. V was shortened by 0 bases and J by 8 bases, with 14 bases between the two germline ends. This CDR3 is 15 amino acids long.

Sequencing was performed on whole blood. The clonotype comes from a female donor in good health. Some clones in this sample may be carry-over from other donors' samples. The rearrangement links TRBV5-1 to TRBJ1-4; the D gene is possibly TRBD1 (6 bases). The CDR3 is CASSLGDNRGEKLFF. CDR3 in DNA: TGCGCCAGCAGCTTGGGGGACAACCGAGGGGAAAAACTGTTTTTT.